This T cell receptor beta chain originates from a study of T cell responses to AZD1222 COVID-19 vaccine. In the study overall: Pooled together were second doses at about 4 or about 12 weeks. Findings and limits, study-wide: Donors in the cohort were predominantly white British and more often female, and clonal diversity was possibly underestimated. No repertoire was sampled before or during the peak T cell response, only after it.

As regards this clone: Its specificity is unknown.

Trimming took off 4 bases at V and 1 base at J, with 14 bases between the two ends. The CDR3 has 15 amino acids. Per germline, CDR1 SGHDT and CDR2 YYEEEE. Assay: immunoSEQ multiplex PCR; the TCRdb copy retains only in-frame clones and omits some. This sample carries tens of thousands of clones, 80% to 90% of them seen once, and the ten largest clones take 31%. This TCR was sampled from an adult in good health. Specimen: peripheral blood, collected on day 0 of AZD1222 vaccination. This chain uses TRBV5-6 with TRBJ1-1; D call uncertain. The DNA of the CDR3 is TGTGCCAGCAGCCCCACGACATCAGGGAACACTGAAGCTTTCTTT. This codes for CASSPTTSGNTEAFF.